This T cell receptor beta chain was found in a study of beta chain features in type 1 diabetes (dated by TCRdb to the late 2010s). Broadly, across the study: No differences in mean age, gender distribution, total cell number or subset yield were found between patients and healthy donors. A total of roughly 99,000,000 sorted cells were examined across all samples, and the number of cells per subset was strongly correlated with RNA yield. The study compared the TCRB repertoires of sorted circulating CD4+ T cell subsets in recently diagnosed type 1 diabetes patients with those in matched healthy donors. Naive and central memory subsets were obtained from all 30 or so donors, but regulatory and stem cell-like memory subsets were isolated from only 8 patients and roughly 8 healthy donors. Study-wide conclusions, independent of this receptor: Naive, central memory and regulatory TCRB repertoires appeared more similar among patients than among healthy donors. At VDJ recombination sites, type 1 diabetes patients had fewer insertions and more deleted nucleotides, which implies abnormalities in thymic rearrangement. Shorter templates might have been favored by PCR, but patient and control samples were amplified and corrected together, so both groups would have been affected equally by any skew. Sequencing cDNA rather than genomic DNA could over-represent highly expressing activated cells, although activation and CD3 levels did not differ between groups. Only small numbers of individuals were included in the HLA sub-analyses, which left unresolved whether HLA type had any influence on TCRB rearrangement. Type 1 diabetes patients showed a moderate but significant shortening of TCRB CDR3 length in all four CD4+ subsets.

On this clone: Its cognate antigen has yet to be identified. No much larger clonotype is one base removed from it; base qualities were not supplied.

The entire isolated RNA was reverse transcribed using the High Capacity cDNA Reverse Transcription Kit, and thus expressed TCRB transcripts were sequenced. Naive, central memory and regulatory T cell samples underwent deep immunoSEQ sequencing, averaging around 3.7 million total reads per sample. After sorted cells were lysed in RLT buffer, RNA was extracted with DNase-treated RNeasy Micro or Mini kits, with the choice depending on cell number. Each cell subset was processed on its own to prevent cross-contamination, while patient and healthy donor samples were processed together. The immunoSEQ multiplex PCR was used to amplify TCRB sequences from cDNA, generating 87-bp fragments that spanned the CDR3 region. Amplicons were sequenced on the Illumina HiSeq platform. As for the authors' bioinformatics: PCR bias was computationally corrected using synthetic template baselines, reads within Hamming distance 2 were collapsed, and singletons that could not be merged were discarded. Reads were aligned against IMGT so that V, D and J genes, CDR3 length and insertions or deletions at six rearrangement sites could be assigned. Within each subset, clonotype counts were normalized to sorted cell number, and only after that were true diversity and Gini coefficients computed with the tcR R package. Repertoire sharing was quantified using the overlap coefficient calculated on TCRB nucleotide sequences. As a proxy for the pre-selection repertoire, out-of-frame TCRB sequences from naive cells were analyzed. The source is immuneACCESS, and TCRdb retained only in-frame sequences with V and J called. Part of the clones is not carried over; for the studies checked, unresolved V genes explain less than half of this, and the remainder is unexplained. The V and J calls and clone size were taken over from that table, and D and trimming were inferred from the DNA. Across this sample there are roughly 700,000 clones, with around 15% seen only once. The biggest ten clones account for around 0.022% of the sample.

The CDR3 starts with the cysteine, ends with the phenylalanine, and has 13 residues. The retained sequence is limited to the CDR3, 39 bases, with the frame set at the first base. V is cut by 6 bases and J by 2 bases, and the space between the germline ends is 10 bases. In the germline V gene, CDR1 corresponds to KGHSH and CDR2 to LQKENI. From each donor, a single peripheral blood sample of approximately 110 mL on average was drawn into heparinised tubes. Using a panel that included CD45RO, CCR7, CD25, CD127, CD95 and CD27, naive, central memory, regulatory and stem cell-like memory CD4+ T cells were sorted on a BD FACSAria II. Every sorted population had a purity above 95%. Right away, PBMCs were isolated by Lymphoprep density gradient centrifugation and were stained directly, with no culture step. So that batch effects would be minimized, each experiment stained and sorted samples in pairs, pairing one healthy donor with one patient.

The chain is assembled from TRBV18 and TRBJ1-2, with a weak D call of TRBD1 (5 bases match). The sample taken for sequencing was naive CD4+ T cells from blood. Interpreted using the paper, the cell subset or site label stands for: true naive CD4+ T cells. The clonotype originates from a man in his late teens or twenties with type 1 diabetes. CDR3 reads: CASSGGENYGYTF. The nucleotide sequence reads TGTGCCAGCTCCGGAGGGGAAAACTATGGCTACACCTTC.